The T cell receptor beta chain described here comes from a study of blood T cell repertoires in COVID-19. As for the study in general: Specimens from acute and convalescent COVID-19 originated in the United States, Italy and Spain.

Original data processing: Estimation of nucleated cell counts relied on the amplification of reference gene primers. Measured with immunoSEQ multiplex PCR; TCRdb has only the in-frame clones, and not every one. V, J and clone size reflect that table, while D and trimming were determined from the DNA. The table shows roughly 30,000 clones, with less than 90% occurring only once. This CDR3 spans 19 amino acids. V was pared by 0 bases and J by 7 bases, with 9 bases of the junction left unmatched. Per the germline V gene, CDR1 is MNHEY and CDR2 is SVGEGT. The source is an elderly man with active COVID-19. This rearrangement joins TRBV6-2 or TRBV6-3 to TRBJ2-1, with 16 bases aligning to TRBD2. The material sequenced was peripheral blood. This chain's CDR3 is CASSYSIGTSGGAGNEQFF. The CDR3 DNA sequence: TGTGCCAGCAGTTACTCGATCGGGACTAGCGGGGGGGCTGGAAATGAGCAGTTCTTC.